The rows below give T cell receptor beta chains drawn from one sample of a study of cytomegalovirus exposure and HLA in healthy donors. Method: immunoSEQ multiplex PCR; TCRdb's copy keeps in-frame clones and lacks some. The sample carries fewer than 85,000 clones, 84% recorded once. The specimen was PBMCs. The receptors originated from a man in his 70s in good health and CMV-seropositive. Both conserved end residues are part of each CDR3. D genes are given only for firm matches. Clone size is shown for a subset of rows, as once, few, many or a class of expanded clone.

j_call clone_size v_call d_call cdr3_nt cdr3_aa
TRBJ1-4 once TRBV28 TRBD1 TGTGCCAGCAGTTTCTATGGGACAGGGGATGAAAAACTGTTTTTT CASSFYGTGDEKLFF
TRBJ1-4 NA TRBV5-1 TRBD1 TGCGCCAGCAGATCCGGGGACAGGTTATATGAAAAACTGTTTTTT CASRSGDRLYEKLFF
TRBJ2-7 NA TRBV4-1 TRBD1 TGCGCCAGCAGCCTCGCGACAGGGGATTACGAGCAGTACTTC CASSLATGDYEQYF
TRBJ2-2 NA TRBV2 TRBD2 TGTGCCAGCAGGGGCGGGAGTGGGACCGGGGAGCTGTTTTTT CASRGGSGTGELFF
TRBJ2-2 NA TRBV29-1 NA TGCAGCGCCCGGACAGTGGGGGAGCTGTTTTTT CSARTVGELFF
TRBJ2-7 NA TRBV10-3 NA TGTGCCATCAAGGACAGCGCCTACGAGCAGTACTTC CAIKDSAYEQYF
TRBJ1-5 NA TRBV5-1 NA TGCGCCAGCAGCTTCTTGGGCGATCAGCCCCAGCATTTT CASSFLGDQPQHF
TRBJ2-7 once TRBV28 NA TGTGCCAGCAGTTCCCCCCGCGAGCAGTACTTC CASSSPREQYF
TRBJ1-5 NA TRBV5-1 NA TGCGCCAGCAGCCAGGACAGTTCGGGGAATCAGCCCCAGCATTTT CASSQDSSGNQPQHF
TRBJ2-5 NA TRBV6-1 TRBD2 TGTGCCAGCCAGGATGCGGGGGGGCCGGCGCTGGCCCAGTACTTC CASQDAGGPALAQYF
TRBJ1-2 NA TRBV5-6 TRBD1 TGTGCCAGCAGCCCCTTTTCTGACAGGGGGCATGGCTACACCTTC CASSPFSDRGHGYTF
TRBJ2-7 NA TRBV6-5 TRBD1 TGTGCCAGCAGTTCCCGGACAGGGGACGAGCAGTACTTC CASSSRTGDEQYF
TRBJ1-6 NA TRBV6-5 NA TGTGCCAGCAGTTACACAGGGTTGTCCTATAATTCACCCCTCCACTTT CASSYTGLSYNSPLHF